The present entry profiles one TCR beta chain with its context. A junction boundary mismatches the germline segment, possibly from a read error. These data originate in a study of blood T cell dynamics during melanoma immunotherapy. DNA loading was fixed at approximately 0.35 ug for all bulk PBMC samples. Profiling relied on immunoSEQ multiplex PCR, and the TCRdb table lists in-frame clones only, not all of them. The top ten hold about 7.5% of the sample, which has about 19,000 clones, around nine tenths seen once. CDR1 and CDR2 (germline): SGHDN, FVKESK. There are 13 residues in the CDR3. Time point here: week 3, after first cycle of checkpoint inhibitor.

V usage is TRBV14 and J usage is TRBJ2-7; TRBD2 agrees at 10 bases. This receptor was identified in a human donor with melanoma. Sequencing used blood, obtained from a patient treated with checkpoint blockade. CDR3 bases: TGTGCCGGCAGCCAAAGGACTAGCGGTGAGCAGTACTTC. This codes for CAGSQRTSGEQYF.